This T cell receptor (beta chain) was captured in a study of regulatory T cells in long-lasting Graves disease. A note on this clonotype: This may come from a read error, since a much larger clone is one base off.

Time point: newly diagnosed GD, antithyroid drugs for less than 3 months. PBMC RNA was the source of the TCR library. Under American Thyroid Association guidelines, Graves' disease was diagnosed. An endocrinology department located in Xi'an, China, was where the patients came from. HTBI primers from iRepertoire and Arm-PCR of CDR3 regions yielded the TCR beta libraries. TCRdb ran MiXCR on the multiplex PCR reads and lists one entry per CDR3 protein. The data contain approximately 230,000 distinct CDR3 sequences, approximately 16% of them singletons. The sequencing here drew on peripheral blood mononuclear cells (PBMCs), taken at new diagnosis, from a patient treated with antithyroid drugs. This TCR was recovered from a female donor with Graves disease.

The CDR3 nucleotides read TGTGCCAGCAGTCTAGCGGGATGCAATGAGCAGTTCTTC. Encoded protein: CASSLAGCNEQFF. The J gene is TRBJ2-1, the V gene TRBV27; 9 bases map to TRBD2. There are 13 residues in the CDR3. V lost 5 bases, J lost 6 bases, and 2 bases stayed unmatched. The germline CDR1 and CDR2 sequences are MNHEY and SMNVEV (reference sequence).